These T cell receptor beta chains were read from a single sample in a study of blood T cell repertoires in COVID-19. TCRdb keeps only in-frame clones here, not all; method: immunoSEQ multiplex PCR. The sample holds around 150,000 clones, over 70% seen once. The sequenced material came from peripheral blood. The receptor set was obtained from a man aged 60-69 years with active or convalescent COVID-19. Both conserved end residues are part of each CDR3. A D gene is named only where the DNA matches it firmly. Clone size appears in some rows only: once, few, many, or a class for an expanded clone.

TRBJ2-2 NA NA TRBV6-2/TRBV6-3 CASSKRLGSTGELFF TGTGCCAGCAGTAAACGACTAGGCTCGACCGGGGAGCTGTTTTTT
TRBJ2-5 NA TRBD2 TRBV7-9 CASSLGVAGAWETQYF TGTGCCAGCAGCTTAGGCGTAGCGGGAGCCTGGGAGACCCAGTACTTC
TRBJ1-2 NA NA TRBV29-1 CSVERVGIYGYTF TGCAGCGTTGAGCGGGTGGGAATCTATGGCTACACCTTC
TRBJ2-1 NA TRBD2 TRBV28 CASSALAGAYNEQFF TGTGCCAGCAGCGCTCTAGCGGGGGCTTACAATGAGCAGTTCTTC
TRBJ2-7 NA TRBD1 TRBV20-1 CSASPRQGLYEQYF TGCAGTGCTAGTCCTCGACAGGGATTATACGAGCAGTACTTC
TRBJ1-4 NA TRBD1 TRBV5-5 CASSVTLGRQGFEKLFF TGTGCCAGCAGTGTAACCTTGGGAAGACAGGGATTTGAAAAACTGTTTTTT
TRBJ1-6 NA NA TRBV7-8 CASSLRGKNTLPPLHF TGTGCCAGCAGCTTACGAGGGAAAAACACCCTTCCACCCCTCCACTTT
TRBJ1-6 NA TRBD1 TRBV24-1 CATSDRDRGKVSPLHF TGTGCCACCAGTGATAGGGACAGGGGTAAAGTTTCACCCCTCCACTTT
TRBJ2-7 NA NA TRBV2 CASRLRGLYYEQYF TGTGCCAGCAGACTTAGAGGACTCTACTACGAGCAGTACTTC
TRBJ2-3 NA NA TRBV2 CATQGDTQYF TGTGCCACCCAGGGAGATACGCAGTATTTT
TRBJ1-1 NA TRBD1 TRBV5-1 CASSGGQHIMNTEAFF TGCGCCAGCAGCGGGGGACAGCATATTATGAACACTGAAGCTTTCTTT
TRBJ1-6 once TRBD1 TRBV5-1 CASSRQGPGNSPLHF TGCGCCAGCAGCCGACAGGGCCCGGGAAATTCACCCCTCCACTTT
TRBJ1-5 NA NA TRBV6-5 CASRGDTRNQPQHF TGTGCCAGCAGGGGGGACACCCGCAATCAGCCCCAGCATTTT
TRBJ1-1 NA TRBD1 TRBV5-1 CASSLGTGVQNTEAFF TGCGCCAGCAGCTTGGGGACAGGGGTCCAGAACACTGAAGCTTTCTTT
TRBJ2-2 NA NA TRBV3-1/TRBV3-2 CASTPTGNTGELFF TGTGCCAGCACCCCTACAGGGAACACCGGGGAGCTGTTTTTT
TRBJ1-4 NA NA TRBV7-2 CASSFETGEKLFF TGTGCCAGCAGCTTTGAGACGGGGGAAAAACTGTTTTTT
TRBJ1-2 NA TRBD1 TRBV7-8 CASSQLTGAYGYTF TGTGCCAGCAGCCAACTGACAGGGGCGTATGGCTACACCTTC
TRBJ1-2 NA TRBD1 TRBV28 CASSSTLDRGGYGYTF TGTGCCAGCAGTAGTACATTGGACAGGGGCGGGTATGGCTACACCTTC
TRBJ2-3 NA TRBD2 TRBV28 CASSGLKLAGKTDTQYF TGTGCCAGCAGTGGCCTCAAACTAGCGGGAAAAACAGATACGCAGTATTTT
TRBJ2-1 NA NA TRBV6-2/TRBV6-3 CASSLGVIEQFF TGTGCCAGCAGCCTGGGAGTGATTGAGCAGTTCTTC
TRBJ1-5 NA NA TRBV24-1 CATSDLTREQPQHF TGTGCCACCAGTGATTTGACTAGAGAGCAGCCCCAGCATTTT
TRBJ2-7 NA TRBD1 TRBV6-5 CASSYRGQGLSYEQYF TGTGCCAGCAGTTACCGGGGACAGGGGCTTTCCTACGAGCAGTACTTC
TRBJ2-2 NA TRBD1 TRBV7-6 CASSLAGGTTGELFF TGTGCCAGCAGCTTAGCAGGGGGCACTACCGGGGAGCTGTTTTTT
TRBJ2-1 NA NA TRBV6-2/TRBV6-3 CASSARGTQFF TGTGCCAGCAGTGCCCGGGGGACGCAGTTCTTC
TRBJ2-1 NA TRBD2 TRBV27 CASSSSGTSGRSEQFF TGTGCCAGCAGTTCCTCCGGGACTAGCGGGAGATCTGAGCAGTTCTTC
TRBJ1-1 NA TRBD1 TRBV7-9 CASSSLQGVYTEAFF TGTGCCAGCAGCTCCCTACAGGGGGTCTACACTGAAGCTTTCTTT
TRBJ2-1 NA TRBD2 TRBV5-3 CARSRDIGTSGIQFF TGTGCCAGAAGTAGGGACATCGGGACTAGCGGGATACAGTTCTTC
TRBJ1-2 NA TRBD1 TRBV25-1 CASSANGGGNTF TGTGCCAGCAGTGCCAATGGAGGGGGCAACACCTTC
TRBJ2-1 NA NA TRBV6-5 CASSYRTGSGYNEQFF TGTGCCAGCAGTTACCGGACGGGCAGCGGATACAATGAGCAGTTCTTC
TRBJ1-2 NA NA TRBV5-5 CASSWEVGFTYGYTF TGTGCCAGCAGCTGGGAGGTTGGGTTTACCTATGGCTACACCTTC
TRBJ2-2 NA TRBD1 TRBV6-5 CASSYNRGRVGELFF TGTGCCAGCAGTTACAACAGGGGGCGCGTCGGGGAGCTGTTTTTT
TRBJ2-7 NA NA TRBV6-5 CASSYNVAGSTYEQYF TGTGCCAGCAGTTACAACGTGGCAGGGTCGACCTACGAGCAGTACTTC
TRBJ2-3 NA NA TRBV6-2/TRBV6-3 CASSPLGGRTDTQYF TGTGCCAGCAGCCCCTTGGGCGGGCGGACAGATACGCAGTATTTT
TRBJ1-5 NA NA TRBV7-3 CASSEGGHQPQHF TGTGCCAGCAGCGAAGGGGGTCACCAGCCCCAGCATTTT
TRBJ2-3 NA NA TRBV4-1 CASSQDGTYTDTQYF TGCGCCAGCAGCCAGGACGGGACTTACACAGATACGCAGTATTTT
TRBJ1-3 NA NA TRBV30 CAWSVTTSGNTIYF TGTGCCTGGAGTGTCACAACCTCTGGAAACACCATATATTTT
TRBJ2-7 NA TRBD2 TRBV3-1/TRBV3-2 CASSRSGTSYEQYF TGTGCCAGCAGCCGAAGCGGGACCTCCTACGAGCAGTACTTC
TRBJ2-1 NA NA TRBV6-6 CASTNTPGAMDEQFF TGTGCCAGCACCAACACCCCGGGAGCGATGGATGAGCAGTTCTTC
TRBJ2-5 NA TRBD1 TRBV7-9 CASSPFGTEQETQYF TGTGCCAGCAGCCCCTTCGGGACAGAGCAAGAGACCCAGTACTTC
TRBJ2-3 once NA TRBV28 CASSLLSLADTQYF TGTGCCAGCAGTTTATTGTCCCTAGCAGATACGCAGTATTTT
TRBJ2-6 NA TRBD1 TRBV4-1 CASSQEVVGTALTF TGCGCCAGCAGCCAAGAAGTTGTAGGGACAGCCCTGACTTTC